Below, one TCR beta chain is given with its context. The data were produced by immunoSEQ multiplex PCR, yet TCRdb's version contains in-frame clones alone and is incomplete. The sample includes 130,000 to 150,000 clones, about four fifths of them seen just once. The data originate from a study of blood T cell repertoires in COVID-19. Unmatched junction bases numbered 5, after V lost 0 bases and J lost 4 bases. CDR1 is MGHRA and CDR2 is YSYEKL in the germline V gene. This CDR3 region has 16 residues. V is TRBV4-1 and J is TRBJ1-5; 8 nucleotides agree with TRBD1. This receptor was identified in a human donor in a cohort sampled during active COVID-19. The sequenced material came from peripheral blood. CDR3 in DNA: TGCGCCAGCAGCCAAGATTGGGACAGGCGTAATCAGCCCCAGCATTTT. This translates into CASSQDWDRRNQPQHF.